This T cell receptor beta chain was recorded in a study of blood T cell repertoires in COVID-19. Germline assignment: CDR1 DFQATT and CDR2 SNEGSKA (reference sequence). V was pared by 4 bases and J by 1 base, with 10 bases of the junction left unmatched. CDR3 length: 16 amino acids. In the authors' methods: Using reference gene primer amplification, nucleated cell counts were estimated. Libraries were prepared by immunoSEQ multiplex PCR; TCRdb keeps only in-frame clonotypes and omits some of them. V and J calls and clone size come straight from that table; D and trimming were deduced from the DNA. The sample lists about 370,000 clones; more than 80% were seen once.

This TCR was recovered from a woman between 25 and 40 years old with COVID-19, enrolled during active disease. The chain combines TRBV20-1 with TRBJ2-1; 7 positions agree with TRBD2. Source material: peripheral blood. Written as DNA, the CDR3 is TGCAGTGCTACTGATGGTGCTAGCGGATCCTACAATGAGCAGTTCTTC. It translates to CSATDGASGSYNEQFF.